A single sample gave rise to the 5 T cell receptor beta chains below, sequenced in a study of T-cell reconstitution after alpha-beta-depleted transplantation in children. Unique molecular identifiers were incorporated during preparation of the TCRbeta library. TCRdb reprocessed the PCR reads via MiXCR and lists one record per CDR3 protein. Among around 450,000 distinct CDR3 sequences, over 9.5% were seen once, and the ten largest hold roughly 2.1%. Sequenced material: PBMCs, taken before TCRalphabeta/CD19-depleted stem cell transplant. Every receptor here comes from a child under 10 years old with inherited bone marrow failure, due to receive a stem cell transplant.

There are many counts of this clonotype. This rearrangement joins TRBV12-3 or TRBV12-4 to TRBJ2-2; possibly TRBD1 for D (6 bases). The CDR3 runs to 16 residues. Trimming removed 7 bases from V and 6 bases from J, with 21 bases in between. The CDR3 is CASTPGANPQAGELFF. CDR3 sequence (DNA): TGTGCCAGCACCCCAGGGGCGAACCCCCAGGCCGGGGAGCTGTTTTTT.

This clonotype was observed many times. The chain has TRBV5-1 and TRBJ2-3; tentatively, D is TRBD2 (5 bases). Germline V gives CDR1 SGHRS, CDR2 YFSETQ. The CDR3 has 15 amino acids. V was trimmed by 2 bases and J by 3 bases, leaving 13 bases between them. The DNA for the CDR3 is TGCGCCAGCAGCTTTAGCGTGGAGCTAACAGATACGCAGTATTTT. It codes for CASSFSVELTDTQYF.

There are many counts of this clonotype. The chain joins TRBV7-2 to TRBJ1-2; D gene uncertain. The CDR3 spans 16 residues. In germline, CDR1 is SGHTA, CDR2 FQGNSA. Trimming took off 4 bases at V and 5 bases at J, with 20 bases between the two ends. The CDR3 bases are TGTGCCAGCAGCTATAGTCACACAGCCGGCGGGTATGGCTACACCTTC. Encoded protein: CASSYSHTAGGYGYTF.

Ten or more counts support this clonotype. The chain has TRBV6-5 and TRBJ2-3, with no clear D. Germline assignment: CDR1 MNHEY and CDR2 SVGAGI. The ends were cut back, 1 base at V and 2 bases at J, with 7 bases in the middle. The CDR3 loop spans 14 amino acids. The CDR3 DNA sequence: TGTGCCAGCAGTTACTTTCCCTACACAGATACGCAGTATTTT. This gives the protein CASSYFPYTDTQYF.

This clonotype was observed many times. The V call is TRBV16, the J call TRBJ1-1; the D gene is possibly TRBD1 (5 bases). The length of the CDR3 is 17 residues. With 2 bases removed from V and 3 bases from J, the gap between germline ends came to 19 bases. The germline CDR1 and CDR2 sequences are KGHSY and FQNENV. The CDR3 coding sequence is TGTGCCAGCAGCCAAAACCCCGTGGGGGGTCGATACACTGAAGCTTTCTTT. Residues: CASSQNPVGGRYTEAFF. Looking up the rest from reference TRBV16 and TRBJ1-1 gives the full variable domain: GEEVAQTPKHLVRGEGQKAKLYCAPIKGHSYVFWYQQVLKNEFKFLISFQNENVFDETGMPKERFSAKCLPNSPCSLEIQATKLEDSAVYFCASSQNPVGGRYTEAFFGQGTRLTVV.